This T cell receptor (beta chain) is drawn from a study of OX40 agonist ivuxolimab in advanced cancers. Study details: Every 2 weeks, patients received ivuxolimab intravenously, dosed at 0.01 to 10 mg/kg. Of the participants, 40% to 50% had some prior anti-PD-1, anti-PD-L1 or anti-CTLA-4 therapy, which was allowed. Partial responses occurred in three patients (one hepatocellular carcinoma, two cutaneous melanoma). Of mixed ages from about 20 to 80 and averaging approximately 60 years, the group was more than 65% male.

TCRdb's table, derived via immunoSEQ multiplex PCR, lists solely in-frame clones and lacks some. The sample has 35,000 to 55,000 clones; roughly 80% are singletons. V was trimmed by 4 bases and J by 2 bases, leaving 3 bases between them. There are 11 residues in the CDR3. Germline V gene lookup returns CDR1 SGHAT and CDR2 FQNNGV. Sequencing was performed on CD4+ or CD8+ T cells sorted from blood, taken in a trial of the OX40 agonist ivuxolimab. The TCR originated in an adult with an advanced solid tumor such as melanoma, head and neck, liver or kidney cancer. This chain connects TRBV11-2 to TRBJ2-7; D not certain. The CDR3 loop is CASSSTYEQYF. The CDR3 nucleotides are TGTGCCAGCAGCTCCACCTACGAGCAGTACTTC. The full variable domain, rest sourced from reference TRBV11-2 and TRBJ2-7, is EAGVAQSPRYKIIEKRQSVAFWCNPISGHATLYWYQQILGQGPKLLIQFQNNGVVDDSQLPKDRFSAERLKGVDSTLKIQPAKLEDSAVYLCASSSTYEQYFGPGTRLTVT.